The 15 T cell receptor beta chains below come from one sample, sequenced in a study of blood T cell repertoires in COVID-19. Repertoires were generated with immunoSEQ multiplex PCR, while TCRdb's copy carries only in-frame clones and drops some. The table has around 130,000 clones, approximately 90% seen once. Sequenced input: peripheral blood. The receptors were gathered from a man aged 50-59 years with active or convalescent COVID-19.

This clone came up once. This chain's CDR3 is CASSQDYLANYGYTF. The DNA for the CDR3 is TGTGCCAGCAGCCAAGATTACTTGGCTAACTATGGCTACACCTTC. This sequence joins TRBV3-1 (or the pseudogene TRBV3-2) and TRBJ1-2; D not certain. The germline V gene has CDR1 LGHDT and CDR2 YNNKEL (reference sequence). This CDR3 is 15 amino acids long. Deletions cut 0 bases from V and 0 bases from J, with 8 bases between.

Here the CDR3 reads CASSLGQEAWDYGYTF. CDR3 bases: TGCGCCAGCAGCTTGGGCCAAGAGGCTTGGGACTATGGCTACACCTTC. The chain has TRBV5-1 and TRBJ1-2; no clear D gene. CDR1 and CDR2 from the germline V gene are SGHRS and YFSETQ. Trimming stripped 0 bases from V and 3 bases from J, with 15 bases between. The CDR3 extends over 16 amino acids.

The CDR3, as DNA: TGTGCCAGCAGCCTAGCGGGTCCGGGAGAGACCCAGTACTTC. Translated: CASSLAGPGETQYF. The chain recombines TRBV5-4 with TRBJ2-5; 8 bases fit TRBD2. CDR3 size: 14 residues. Germline V gene data show CDR1 as SGHNT and CDR2 as YYREEE (reference sequence). The ends lost 4 bases at V and 4 bases at J; junction bases unmatched: 6.

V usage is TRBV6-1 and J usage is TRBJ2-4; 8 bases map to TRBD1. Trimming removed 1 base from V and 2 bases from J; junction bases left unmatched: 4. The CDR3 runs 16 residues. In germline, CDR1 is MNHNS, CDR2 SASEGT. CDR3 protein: CASSEGQGMSKNIQYF. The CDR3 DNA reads TGTGCCAGCAGTGAAGGACAGGGGATGTCCAAAAACATTCAGTACTTC.

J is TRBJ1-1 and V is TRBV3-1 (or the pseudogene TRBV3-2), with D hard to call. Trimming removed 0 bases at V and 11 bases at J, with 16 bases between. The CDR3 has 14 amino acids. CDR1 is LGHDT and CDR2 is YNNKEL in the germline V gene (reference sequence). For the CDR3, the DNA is TGTGCCAGCAGCCAAGATTACTTGTTAAATATGGCTTTCTTT. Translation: CASSQDYLLNMAFF.

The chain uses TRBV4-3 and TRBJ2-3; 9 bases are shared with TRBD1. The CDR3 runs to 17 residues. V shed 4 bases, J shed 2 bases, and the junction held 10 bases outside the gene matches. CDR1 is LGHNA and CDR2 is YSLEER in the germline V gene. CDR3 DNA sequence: TGCGCCAGCAGCCCAGACCACCGGGACAGGGACACAGATACGCAGTATTTT. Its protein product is CASSPDHRDRDTDTQYF.

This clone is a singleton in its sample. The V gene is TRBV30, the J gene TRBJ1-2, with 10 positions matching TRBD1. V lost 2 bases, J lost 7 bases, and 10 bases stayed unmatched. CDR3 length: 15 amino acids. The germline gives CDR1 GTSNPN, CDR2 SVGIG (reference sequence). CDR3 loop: CAWSSSGTGVSGYTF. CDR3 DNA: TGTGCCTGGAGTTCGTCCGGGACAGGGGTCTCTGGCTACACCTTC.

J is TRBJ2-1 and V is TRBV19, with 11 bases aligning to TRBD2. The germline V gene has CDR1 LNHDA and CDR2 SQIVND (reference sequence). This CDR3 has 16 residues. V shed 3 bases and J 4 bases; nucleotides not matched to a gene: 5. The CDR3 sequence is CASSIPTSGGYNEQFF. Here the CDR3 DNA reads TGTGCCAGTAGTATCCCCACTAGCGGGGGATACAATGAGCAGTTCTTC.

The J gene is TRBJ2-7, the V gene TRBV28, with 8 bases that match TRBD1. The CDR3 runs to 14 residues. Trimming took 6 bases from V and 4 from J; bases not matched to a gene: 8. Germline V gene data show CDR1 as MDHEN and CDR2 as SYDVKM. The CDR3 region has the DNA TGTGCCAGCAGCCAAAACAGGGGGAGATACGAGCAGTACTTC. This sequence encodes CASSQNRGRYEQYF.

CDR3 loop: CASSVVLAGDYEQFF. In DNA, the CDR3 is TGTGCCAGCAGCGTAGTACTAGCGGGAGACTATGAGCAGTTCTTC. The chain employs TRBV9 and TRBJ2-1; 11 bases fit TRBD2. This CDR3 is built from 15 residues. CDR1 SGDLS and CDR2 YYNGEE come from the germline V gene. Trimming at V came to 0 bases and at J to 8 bases, leaving 4 bases not matched to a gene. The full variable domain, with the rest looked up from reference TRBV9 and TRBJ2-1, is DSGVTQTPKHLITATGQRVTLRCSPRSGDLSVYWYQQSLDQGLQFLIQYYNGEERAKGNILERFSAQQFPDLHSELNLSSLELGDSALYFCASSVVLAGDYEQFFGPGTRLTVL.

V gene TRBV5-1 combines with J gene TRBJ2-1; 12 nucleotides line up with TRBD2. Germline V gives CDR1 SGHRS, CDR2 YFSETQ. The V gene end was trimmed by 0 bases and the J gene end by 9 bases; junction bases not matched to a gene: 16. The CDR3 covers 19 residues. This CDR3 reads CASSLGEQSWTSGKSEQFF. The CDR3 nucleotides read TGCGCCAGCAGCTTGGGGGAACAGAGCTGGACTAGCGGGAAGAGTGAGCAGTTCTTC.

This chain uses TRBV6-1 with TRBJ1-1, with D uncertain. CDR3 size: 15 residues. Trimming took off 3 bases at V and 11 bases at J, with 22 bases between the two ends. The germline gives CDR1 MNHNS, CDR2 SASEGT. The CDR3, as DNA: TGTGCCAGCAGTGACCCCAGAACTAGGACGGCCAGGGCTTTCTTT. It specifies CASSDPRTRTARAFF.

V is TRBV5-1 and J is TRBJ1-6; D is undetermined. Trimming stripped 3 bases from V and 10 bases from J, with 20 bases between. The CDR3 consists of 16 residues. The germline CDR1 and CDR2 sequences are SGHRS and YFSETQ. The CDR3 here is CASSSEPGFGSSPLHF. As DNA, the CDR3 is TGCGCCAGCAGCTCTGAGCCGGGATTCGGTTCGTCACCCCTCCACTTT.

The CDR3: CASSRDSYNEKLFF. In nucleotides, the CDR3 is TGTGCCAGCAGCAGAGACAGTTATAATGAAAAACTGTTTTTT. The chain couples TRBV7-2 to TRBJ1-4, with D perhaps matching TRBD1 (5 bases). The CDR3 loop spans 14 amino acids. Trimming took off 5 bases at V and 4 bases at J, with 11 bases between the two ends. Germline V CDR1 and CDR2: SGHTA, FQGNSA.

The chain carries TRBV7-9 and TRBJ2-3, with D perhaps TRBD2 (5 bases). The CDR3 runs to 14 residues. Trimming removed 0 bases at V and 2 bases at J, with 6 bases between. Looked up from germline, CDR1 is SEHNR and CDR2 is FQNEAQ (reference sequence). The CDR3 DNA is TGTGCCAGCAGCTTAGCGGGAGCCACAGATACGCAGTATTTT. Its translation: CASSLAGATDTQYF.